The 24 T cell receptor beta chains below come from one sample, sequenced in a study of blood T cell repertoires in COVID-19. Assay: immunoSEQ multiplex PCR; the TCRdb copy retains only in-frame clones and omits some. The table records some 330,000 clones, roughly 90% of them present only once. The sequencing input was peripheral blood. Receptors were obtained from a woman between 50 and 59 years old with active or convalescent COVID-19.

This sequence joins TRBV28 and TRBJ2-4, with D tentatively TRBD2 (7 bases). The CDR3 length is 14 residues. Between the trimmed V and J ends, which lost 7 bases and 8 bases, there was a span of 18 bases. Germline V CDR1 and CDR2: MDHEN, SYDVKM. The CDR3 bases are TGTGCCAGCACCGCCGGGGGGCGGGGGTACATTCAGTACTTC. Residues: CASTAGGRGYIQYF.

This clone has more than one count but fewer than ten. CDR3 sequence reads: CASTSGAGGAYEQYF. The CDR3 DNA sequence: TGTGCCAGCACCAGCGGGGCGGGTGGGGCCTACGAGCAGTACTTC. V and J are TRBV6-5 and TRBJ2-7; 7 bases are shared with TRBD2. The CDR3 is 15 amino acids. J gave up 2 bases and V 7 bases, and 11 bases lay outside the gene matches. The germline CDR1 and CDR2 sequences are MNHEY and SVGAGI.

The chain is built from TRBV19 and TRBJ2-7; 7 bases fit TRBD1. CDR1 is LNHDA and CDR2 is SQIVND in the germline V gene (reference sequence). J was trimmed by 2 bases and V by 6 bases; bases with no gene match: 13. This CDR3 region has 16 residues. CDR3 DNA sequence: TGTGCCAGTAGGGGGCCGGGACAGAGAGTTCCCTACGAGCAGTACTTC. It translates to CASRGPGQRVPYEQYF.

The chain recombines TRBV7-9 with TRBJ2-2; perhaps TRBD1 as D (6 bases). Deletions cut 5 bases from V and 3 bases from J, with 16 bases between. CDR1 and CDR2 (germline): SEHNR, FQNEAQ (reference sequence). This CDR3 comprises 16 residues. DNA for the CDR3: TGTGCCAGCAGCCCAGCTGTGGGGGCCTACACCGGGGAGCTGTTTTTT. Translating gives CASSPAVGAYTGELFF.

The CDR3 sequence is CAISEEGTYYGYTF. The CDR3 DNA follows: TGTGCCATCAGTGAAGAGGGCACCTACTATGGCTACACCTTC. The V call is TRBV10-3, the J call TRBJ1-2; D is undetermined. This CDR3 contains 14 residues. V lost 3 bases and J lost 3, with 11 bases in between. The germline gives CDR1 ENHRY, CDR2 SYGVKD.

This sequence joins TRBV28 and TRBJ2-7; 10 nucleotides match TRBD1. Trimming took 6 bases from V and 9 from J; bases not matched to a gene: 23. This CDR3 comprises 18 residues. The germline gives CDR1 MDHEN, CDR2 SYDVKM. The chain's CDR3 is CASRSPGQGSPTPRGQYF. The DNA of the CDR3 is TGTGCCAGCAGGTCGCCGGGACAGGGGTCCCCAACCCCGCGGGGGCAGTACTTC.

The CDR3 DNA reads TGCGCCAGCAGCTTGGCGGACAGTGGGGGAGAGGGCTACACCTTC. Translated: CASSLADSGGEGYTF. The rearrangement links TRBV5-1 to TRBJ1-2; D perhaps matches TRBD1 (6 bases). This CDR3 comprises 15 residues. V gave up 0 bases and J gave up 8 bases, with 17 bases separating them. Germline-derived CDR1 and CDR2 are SGHRS and YFSETQ.

CDR3 in amino acids: CASRKGRETQYF. CDR3 DNA: TGTGCCAGTAGGAAGGGGCGAGAGACCCAGTACTTC. V and J are TRBV19 and TRBJ2-5; possible D gene TRBD1, 5 bases. The V gene lost 6 bases and the J gene lost 4 bases, with 9 bases spanning the gap. The CDR3 runs to 12 residues. CDR1 is LNHDA, CDR2 SQIVND, per germline (reference sequence).

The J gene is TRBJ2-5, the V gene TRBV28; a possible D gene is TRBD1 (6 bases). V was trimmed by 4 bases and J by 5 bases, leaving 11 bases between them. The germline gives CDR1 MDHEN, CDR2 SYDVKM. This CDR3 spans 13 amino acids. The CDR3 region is CASSSGVLETQYF. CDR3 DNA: TGTGCCAGCAGTTCAGGGGTCCTCGAGACCCAGTACTTC.

CDR3 coding DNA: TGCGCCAGCAGCCTTAGGGGGTCGTCAGATACGCAGTATTTT. This sequence encodes CASSLRGSSDTQYF. The chain combines TRBV5-1 with TRBJ2-3; TRBD1 might be the D (6 bases). Deletions cut 4 bases from V and 4 bases from J, with 13 bases between. The germline V gene has CDR1 SGHRS and CDR2 YFSETQ. The CDR3 covers 14 residues.

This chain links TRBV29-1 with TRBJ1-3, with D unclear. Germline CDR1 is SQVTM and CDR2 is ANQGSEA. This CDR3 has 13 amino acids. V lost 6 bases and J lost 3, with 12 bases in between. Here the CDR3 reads CSVGGVRGNTIYF. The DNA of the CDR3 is TGCAGCGTCGGCGGGGTTCGTGGAAACACCATATATTTT.

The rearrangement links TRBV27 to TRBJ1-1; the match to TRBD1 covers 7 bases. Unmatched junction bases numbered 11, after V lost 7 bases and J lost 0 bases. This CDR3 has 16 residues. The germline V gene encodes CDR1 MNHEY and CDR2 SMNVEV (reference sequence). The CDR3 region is CASISLRQGMNTEAFF. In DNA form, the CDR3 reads TGTGCCAGCATATCCTTGCGACAGGGAATGAACACTGAAGCTTTCTTT.

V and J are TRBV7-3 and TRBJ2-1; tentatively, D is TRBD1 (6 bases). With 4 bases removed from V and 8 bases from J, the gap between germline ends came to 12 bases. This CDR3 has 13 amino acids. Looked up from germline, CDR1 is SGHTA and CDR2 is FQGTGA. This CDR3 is CASSSSYRDEQFF. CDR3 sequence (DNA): TGTGCCAGCAGCTCCTCATACAGGGATGAGCAGTTCTTC.

The CDR3 region is CSVEDPDRPYEQYF. CDR3 DNA: TGCAGCGTTGAAGATCCTGACAGACCCTACGAGCAGTACTTC. The gene calls are TRBV29-1 and TRBJ2-7, with a weak D call TRBD1 (5 bases). Trimming took 0 bases from V and 2 from J, leaving 11 bases between them. The CDR3 totals 14 residues. Germline CDR1 is SQVTM and CDR2 is ANQGSEA.

CDR3 sequence (DNA): TGTGCCTGGAGTGTACTCGGCGGGAGGGCCCTATTTAGCACAGATACGCAGTATTTT. Protein product: CAWSVLGGRALFSTDTQYF. V usage is TRBV30 and J usage is TRBJ2-3, with 9 bases matching TRBD2. This CDR3 is built from 19 residues. Germline V lookup: CDR1 GTSNPN, CDR2 SVGIG (reference sequence). Trimming cost V 0 bases and J 0 bases; bases outside gene matches: 13.

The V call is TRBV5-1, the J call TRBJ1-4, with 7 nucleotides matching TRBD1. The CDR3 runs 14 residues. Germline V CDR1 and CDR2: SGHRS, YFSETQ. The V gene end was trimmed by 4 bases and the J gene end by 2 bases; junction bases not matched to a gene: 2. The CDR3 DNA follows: TGCGCCAGCAGCCCGGGACAGACTAATGAAAAACTGTTTTTT. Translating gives CASSPGQTNEKLFF.

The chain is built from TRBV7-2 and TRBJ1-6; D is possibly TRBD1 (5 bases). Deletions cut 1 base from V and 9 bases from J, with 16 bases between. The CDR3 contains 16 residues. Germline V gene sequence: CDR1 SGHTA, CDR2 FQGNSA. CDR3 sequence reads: CASSLGRPGSGSPLHF. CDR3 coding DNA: TGTGCCAGCAGCTTAGGACGACCAGGGTCGGGTTCACCCCTCCACTTT.

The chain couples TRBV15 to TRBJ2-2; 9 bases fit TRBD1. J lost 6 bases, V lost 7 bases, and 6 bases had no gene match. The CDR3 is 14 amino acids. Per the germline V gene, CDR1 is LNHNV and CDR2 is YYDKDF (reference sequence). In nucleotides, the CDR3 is TGTGCCACCAACCCGGGACAGGGAGCCGGGGAGCTGTTTTTT. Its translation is CATNPGQGAGELFF.

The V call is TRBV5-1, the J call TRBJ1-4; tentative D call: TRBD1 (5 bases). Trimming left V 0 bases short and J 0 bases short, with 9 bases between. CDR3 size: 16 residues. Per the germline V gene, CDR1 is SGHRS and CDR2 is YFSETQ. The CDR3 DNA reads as TGCGCCAGCAGCTTGGTCCAGGGAACAACTAATGAAAAACTGTTTTTT. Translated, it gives CASSLVQGTTNEKLFF.

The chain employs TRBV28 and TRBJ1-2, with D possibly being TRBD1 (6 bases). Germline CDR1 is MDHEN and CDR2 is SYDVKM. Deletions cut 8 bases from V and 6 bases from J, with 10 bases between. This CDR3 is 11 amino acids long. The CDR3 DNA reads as TGTGCCAGCGTCTACAGGGATGGCTACACCTTC. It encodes CASVYRDGYTF.

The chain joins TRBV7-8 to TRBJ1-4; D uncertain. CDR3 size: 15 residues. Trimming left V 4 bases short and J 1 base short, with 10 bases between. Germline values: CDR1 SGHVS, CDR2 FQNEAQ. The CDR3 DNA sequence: TGTGCCAGCAGCTACTCCCCTAGAACTAATGAAAAACTGTTTTTT. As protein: CASSYSPRTNEKLFF.

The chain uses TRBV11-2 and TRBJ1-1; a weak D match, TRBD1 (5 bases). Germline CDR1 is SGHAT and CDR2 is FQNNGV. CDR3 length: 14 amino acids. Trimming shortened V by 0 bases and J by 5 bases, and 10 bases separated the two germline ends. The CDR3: CASSLDAGGTEAFF. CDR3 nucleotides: TGTGCCAGCAGCTTAGACGCGGGGGGTACTGAAGCTTTCTTT.

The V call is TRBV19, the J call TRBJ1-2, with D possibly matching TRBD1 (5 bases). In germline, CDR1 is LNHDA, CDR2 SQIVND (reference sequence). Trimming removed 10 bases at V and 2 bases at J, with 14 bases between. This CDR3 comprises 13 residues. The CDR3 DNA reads TGTGCCACTACCTCGGGGGGAAACTATGGCTACACCTTC. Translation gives CATTSGGNYGYTF.

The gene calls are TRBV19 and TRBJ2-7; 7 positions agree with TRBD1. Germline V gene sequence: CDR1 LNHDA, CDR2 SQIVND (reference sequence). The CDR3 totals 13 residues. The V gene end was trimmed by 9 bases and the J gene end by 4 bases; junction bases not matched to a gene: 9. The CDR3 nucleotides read TGTGCCAGCGGACAGGAAGTAGGGTACGAGCAGTACTTC. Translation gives CASGQEVGYEQYF.